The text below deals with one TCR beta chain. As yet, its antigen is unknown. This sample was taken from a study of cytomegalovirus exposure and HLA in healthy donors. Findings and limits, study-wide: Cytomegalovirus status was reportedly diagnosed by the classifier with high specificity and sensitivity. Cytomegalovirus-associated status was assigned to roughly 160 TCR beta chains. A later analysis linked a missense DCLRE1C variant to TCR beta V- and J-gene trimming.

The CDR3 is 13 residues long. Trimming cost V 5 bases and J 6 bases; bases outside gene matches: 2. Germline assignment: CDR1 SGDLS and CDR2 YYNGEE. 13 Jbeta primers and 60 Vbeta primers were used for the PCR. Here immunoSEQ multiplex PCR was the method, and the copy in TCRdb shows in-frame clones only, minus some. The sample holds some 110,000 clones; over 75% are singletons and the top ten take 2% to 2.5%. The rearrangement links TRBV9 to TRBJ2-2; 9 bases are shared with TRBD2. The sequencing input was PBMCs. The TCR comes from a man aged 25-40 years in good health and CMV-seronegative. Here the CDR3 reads CASRPSGAGELFF. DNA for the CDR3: TGTGCCAGCAGACCTAGCGGGGCCGGGGAGCTGTTTTTT.